This TCR beta chain derives from a study of T cell repertoires in cytomegalovirus infection. Broader study findings: Public TCR beta family frequency separated CMV-and-HLA carriers, including in an independent cohort.

V was shortened by 1 base and J by 1 base, with 19 bases between the two germline ends. CDR3 length equals 18 residues. The germline V gene has CDR1 SQVTM and CDR2 ANQGSEA. This clonotype was seen many times. Its matching antigen is unknown. One entry per CDR3 protein results from TCRdb running MiXCR on the reads. The sample shows 200,000 to 250,000 distinct CDR3 sequences, 22% of them seen only once. The sequence came from a human donor in good health (CMV status not recorded). Some clones in this sample may be carry-over from other donors' samples. The chain carries TRBV29-1 and TRBJ2-2, with D possibly matching TRBD1 (6 bases). The sequencing input was CD8+ T cells from PBMCs. The CDR3 DNA is TGCAGCGTTGAAGGGGTCAGGGGCGAATTAGAGAACACCGGGGAGCTGTTTTTT. This translates into CSVEGVRGELENTGELFF.